These 17 T cell receptor beta chains originate from one sample sequenced in a study of T cells after yellow fever vaccination. TCRdb called the 5' RACE reads again in MiXCR, with one record for every CDR3 protein. Of about 220,000 distinct CDR3 sequences listed, 5.5% to 8.5% were seen once; the top ten hold more than 0.85%. Sequenced here: CD4+ T cells sorted from PBMCs, sampled on the day of the yellow fever booster vaccination. The receptors originated from a man between 25 and 39 years old who received the YFV17D yellow fever vaccine.

This clonotype was picked up a small number of times. J is TRBJ2-4 and V is TRBV27; D uncertain. The germline gives CDR1 MNHEY, CDR2 SMNVEV (reference sequence). CDR3 length: 15 residues. The V and J ends lost 5 bases and 1 base respectively, with 12 bases between them. The CDR3 region is CASSPRLYAKNIQYF. CDR3 nucleotides: TGTGCCAGCAGTCCGCGCCTCTACGCCAAAAACATTCAGTACTTC.

The chain is built from TRBV28 and TRBJ1-3, with D hard to call. CDR1 is MDHEN and CDR2 is SYDVKM in the germline V gene. The V end lost 1 base, the J end lost 0 bases, and 7 bases lay between the germline ends. CDR3 length: 15 residues. CDR3 amino acids: CASSLSTYSGNTIYF. The CDR3 DNA is TGTGCCAGCAGTTTATCGACATACTCTGGAAACACCATATATTTT.

This chain joins TRBV7-2 and TRBJ2-1; 9 nucleotides agree with TRBD2. V dropped 3 bases and J dropped 7; count of bases not matched to a gene: 7. The CDR3 loop spans 15 amino acids. Germline values: CDR1 SGHTA, CDR2 FQGNSA. CDR3 bases: TGTGCCAGCAGCTTGAGTAGCGGGAGTGCAAATGAGCAGTTCTTC. Translating gives CASSLSSGSANEQFF.

This clonotype was counted between two and nine times. This chain joins TRBV7-2 and TRBJ2-5; 7 bases are a match to TRBD1. The germline CDR1 and CDR2 sequences are SGHTA and FQGNSA. This CDR3 has 16 amino acids. V was clipped by 1 base and J by 1 base; unmatched bases: 6. CDR3 loop: CASSLGPQGSQETQYF. DNA for the CDR3: TGTGCCAGCAGCTTAGGACCACAGGGGAGCCAAGAGACCCAGTACTTC. Drawing the rest from reference TRBV7-2 and TRBJ2-5, the complete variable domain is GAGVSQSPSNKVTEKGKDVELRCDPISGHTALYWYRQSLGQGLEFLIYFQGNSAPDKSGLPSDRFSAERTGGSVSTLTIQRTQQEDSAVYLCASSLGPQGSQETQYFGPGTRLLVL.

This clonotype was counted many times. The rearrangement links TRBV5-1 to TRBJ2-5; D assignment may be TRBD1 or TRBD2 (5 bases each). CDR3 length equals 15 residues. Between the trimmed V and J ends, which lost 7 bases and 2 bases, there was a span of 18 bases. CDR1 and CDR2 from the germline V gene are SGHRS and YFSETQ. The CDR3 is CASGDGATLQETQYF. The DNA of the CDR3 is TGCGCCAGCGGGGACGGGGCTACACTACAAGAGACCCAGTACTTC.

The rearrangement joins TRBV11-2 to TRBJ2-2, with TRBD1 matching 7 bases. Trimming at V came to 0 bases and at J to 7 bases, leaving 5 bases not matched to a gene. The CDR3 has 15 residues. In germline, CDR1 is SGHAT, CDR2 FQNNGV. CDR3 nucleotides: TGTGCCAGCAGCTTAGATGAGGGGGCGATCGGGGAGCTGTTTTTT. Protein: CASSLDEGAIGELFF.

The J gene is TRBJ1-2, the V gene TRBV30; D unclear. The ends were cut back, 1 base at V and 7 bases at J, with 13 bases in the middle. Germline lookup yields CDR1 GTSNPN and CDR2 SVGIG (reference sequence). The CDR3 sequence is 13 residues long. CDR3 residues: CAWSAQVAGGYTF. CDR3 coding DNA: TGTGCCTGGAGTGCCCAGGTAGCCGGTGGCTACACCTTC.

This clonotype was detected many times. J is TRBJ1-1 and V is TRBV20-1; TRBD1 matches at 7 bases. The CDR3 has 13 residues. Per germline, CDR1 DFQATT and CDR2 SNEGSKA (reference sequence). Unmatched junction bases numbered 9, after V lost 3 bases and J lost 8 bases. CDR3 region: CSASAGTAREAFF. The CDR3 bases are TGCAGTGCTAGTGCTGGGACAGCCAGGGAAGCTTTCTTT.

This clonotype has only a few counts. The CDR3 DNA sequence: TGTGCCAGTACTAGCGGGATCTATGAGCAGTTCTTC. Its translation: CASTSGIYEQFF. The rearrangement links TRBV19 to TRBJ2-1, with 9 bases matching TRBD2. The CDR3 has 12 amino acids. Germline trimming cut 7 bases from V and 8 bases from J; bases unmatched to any gene: 3. In germline, CDR1 is LNHDA, CDR2 SQIVND (reference sequence). Complete variable domain (other parts from reference TRBV19 and TRBJ2-1): DGGITQSPKYLFRKEGQNVTLSCEQNLNHDAMYWYRQDPGQGLRLIYYSQIVNDFQKGDIAEGYSVSREKKESFPLTVTSAQKNPTAFYLCASTSGIYEQFFGPGTRLTVL.

A few counts support this clonotype. Because the CDR3's place on the DNA is in doubt, the DNA is left out and the CDR3 is given as listed by TCRdb. The chain employs TRBV12-3 or TRBV12-4 and TRBJ2-5; the table's D gene call, TRBD2, was not cross checked with the DNA. The CDR3 adds up to 15 amino acids, both ends counted. The CDR3 sequence: CASSSGLRAGETQYF.

This clonotype has more than one count but fewer than ten. This sequence joins TRBV25-1 and TRBJ2-1; possible D gene TRBD2, 5 bases. CDR3 length: 11 amino acids. The germline V and J ends were trimmed by 8 bases and 9 bases, with 11 bases remaining between them. Germline CDR1 reads MGHDK; CDR2 reads SYGVNS. The CDR3 protein is CASFSGSEQFF. CDR3 in DNA: TGTGCCAGCTTCAGCGGCAGTGAGCAGTTCTTC. Variable domain in full (rest from reference TRBV25-1 and TRBJ2-1): EADIYQTPRYLVIGTGKKITLECSQTMGHDKMYWYQQDPGMELHLIHYSYGVNSTEKGDLSSESTVSRIRTEHFPLTLESARPSHTSQYLCASFSGSEQFFGPGTRLTVL.

At least ten counts were recorded for this clonotype. The chain carries TRBV20-1 and TRBJ2-1; D tentatively reads TRBD1 or TRBD2 (6 bases each). Between the trimmed V and J ends, which lost 3 bases and 5 bases, there was a span of 17 bases. This CDR3 has 15 amino acids. Germline CDR1 is DFQATT and CDR2 is SNEGSKA (reference sequence). CDR3 residues: CSASLLGGRDNEQFF. Here the CDR3 DNA reads TGCAGTGCTAGTTTACTTGGGGGGCGAGACAATGAGCAGTTCTTC.

CDR3 amino acids: CASSPQLYNEQFF. In DNA form, the CDR3 reads TGCGCCAGCAGCCCGCAGCTTTACAATGAGCAGTTCTTC. The chain joins TRBV4-3 to TRBJ2-1, with D hard to call. Germline V gene sequence: CDR1 LGHNA, CDR2 YSLEER. The V end lost 4 bases, the J end lost 4 bases, and 8 bases lay between the germline ends. The CDR3 length is 13 residues.

This clonotype occurred a few times. The chain employs TRBV18 and TRBJ2-3; 7 bases align to TRBD2. In germline, CDR1 is KGHSH, CDR2 LQKENI. V trimming: 6 bases; J trimming: 3 bases; junction bases outside the gene matches: 15. The CDR3 is made up of 17 amino acids. The chain's CDR3 is CASSPFGASGVTDTQYF. The CDR3 region has the DNA TGTGCCAGCTCTCCTTTCGGGGCTAGCGGTGTAACAGATACGCAGTATTTT.

This chain connects TRBV10-2 to TRBJ2-3; 8 bases are a match to TRBD2. This CDR3 has 17 amino acids. Germline CDR1 is WSHSY and CDR2 is SAAADI. Trimming removed 6 bases from V and 0 bases from J; junction bases left unmatched: 11. The chain's CDR3 is CASSRTSGLPSTDTQYF. In DNA, the CDR3 is TGCGCCAGCAGCCGAACTAGCGGCTTACCCAGCACAGATACGCAGTATTTT.

In this sample, this clonotype turned up a few times. V is TRBV7-2 and J is TRBJ2-7; D not certain. The germline V gene has CDR1 SGHTA and CDR2 FQGNSA. The CDR3 consists of 14 residues. V lost 4 bases and J lost 2, with 12 bases in between. CDR3 in amino acids: CASSSQAEAYEQYF. For the CDR3, the DNA is TGTGCCAGCAGCTCTCAGGCGGAAGCCTACGAGCAGTACTTC.

The chain combines TRBV20-1 with TRBJ2-5; perhaps TRBD2 as D (5 bases). CDR1 is DFQATT and CDR2 is SNEGSKA in the germline V gene (reference sequence). The V gene lost 3 bases and the J gene lost 5 bases, with 13 bases spanning the gap. The length of the CDR3 is 13 residues. For the CDR3, the DNA is TGCAGTGCTAGGCAGTCCGGGGTCGAGACCCAGTACTTC. This sequence encodes CSARQSGVETQYF.